This T cell receptor (beta chain) was identified in a study of CXCR3-negative and CXCR3-positive naive CD8 T cells. Notes on the study in general: Memory CD8+ cells had much lower diversity, and both naive subsets had comparably high diversity. Similar TRBV-TRBJ gene usage was seen in naive CXCR3-negative and CXCR3-positive cells, but not in memory cells. Compared with CXCR3-negative naive cells, CXCR3-positive naive cells showed more hydrophobic TRB CDR3s. Cryopreservation partially decreased CXCR3 expression, and most assays used fresh PBMCs.

This CDR3 has 14 amino acids. Germline assignment: CDR1 SGHTA and CDR2 FQGTGA. The TRB libraries of cDNA were built by UMI-labeled 5' RACE. TCRdb re-analyzed the 5' RACE reads; it lists each CDR3 protein once, without DNA. The sample has about 130,000 distinct CDR3 sequences. Comment on this clonotype: Its antigen is not identified.

The material sequenced was naive CXCR3+ CD8+ T cells from blood. Subset defined: CD45RO-CCR7+CD27+CD95- naive CD8+ T cells expressing CXCR3 (TNR3+). The sequence came from a human donor in good health. Some clones in this sample may be carry-over from other donors' samples. The rearrangement joins TRBV7-3 to TRBJ2-1; TCRdb designates TRBD2, a call that cannot be tested without DNA. The CDR3 is CASSLGDGYNEQFF.